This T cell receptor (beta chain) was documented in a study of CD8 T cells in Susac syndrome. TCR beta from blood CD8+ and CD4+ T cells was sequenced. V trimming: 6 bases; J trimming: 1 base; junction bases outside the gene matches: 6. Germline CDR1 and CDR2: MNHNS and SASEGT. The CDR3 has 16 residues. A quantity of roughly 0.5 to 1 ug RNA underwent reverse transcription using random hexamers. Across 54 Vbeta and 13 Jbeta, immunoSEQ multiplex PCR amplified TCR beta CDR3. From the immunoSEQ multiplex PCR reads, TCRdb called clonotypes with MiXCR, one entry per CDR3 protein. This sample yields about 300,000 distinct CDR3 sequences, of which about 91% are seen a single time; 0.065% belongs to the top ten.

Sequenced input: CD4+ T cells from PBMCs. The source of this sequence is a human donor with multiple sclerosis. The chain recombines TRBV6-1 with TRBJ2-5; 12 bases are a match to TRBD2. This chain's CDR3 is CASRKLAGGPQETQYF. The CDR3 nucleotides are TGTGCCAGCAGAAAACTAGCGGGGGGCCCCCAAGAGACCCAGTACTTC.